This T cell receptor (beta chain) originates from a study of control samples from healthy donors and cancer patients. Produced via immunoSEQ multiplex PCR; TCRdb's table is partial and in-frame only. The data contain roughly 88,000 clones, 91% of them singletons. Trimming removed 3 bases from V and 3 bases from J, with 7 bases in between. The CDR3 consists of 13 residues. This clone was picked up one time. This TCR was recovered from a man aged 50 or older in good health. The genes are TRBV12-3 or TRBV12-4 and TRBJ2-3, with D uncertain. Sequencing was performed on blood. The CDR3 reads CASSLRRTDTQYF. Here the CDR3 DNA reads TGTGCCAGCAGTTTGAGGCGGACAGATACGCAGTATTTT.